This TCR beta chain was obtained from a study of cytomegalovirus exposure and HLA in healthy donors. Study conclusions and caveats: It was only CMV serostatus that was available as immune exposure information. Analyzed later, most CMV-associated TCR beta chains appeared HLA-restricted.

Points on this clone: Its antigen is unidentified.

Trimming cost V 0 bases and J 10 bases; bases outside gene matches: 7. Germline CDR1 and CDR2: SGHTA and FQGNSA. The CDR3 is made up of 15 amino acids. With 60 Vbeta and 13 Jbeta primers, the PCR was carried out. Source study methods: An analysis performed later counted roughly 80 million unique TCR beta chains (around 10 million of them shared). Only in-frame clones appear in the TCRdb table, and some are missing; sequencing was by immunoSEQ multiplex PCR. V and J calls and clone size come straight from that table; D and trimming were deduced from the DNA. The profile shows about 98,000 clones, roughly three fifths of them singletons.

The receptor was derived from a human donor in good health. Material for sequencing was PBMCs. The chain combines TRBV7-2 with TRBJ2-1; 9 nucleotides align to TRBD2. CDR3 coding DNA: TGTGCCAGCAGCTTAGCCCTAGCGGGGCGTTCGGAGCAGTTCTTC. Translation gives CASSLALAGRSEQFF. Together with reference TRBV7-2 and TRBJ2-1, the CDR3 gives the full variable domain: GAGVSQSPSNKVTEKGKDVELRCDPISGHTALYWYRQSLGQGLEFLIYFQGNSAPDKSGLPSDRFSAERTGGSVSTLTIQRTQQEDSAVYLCASSLALAGRSEQFFGPGTRLTVL.